The rows below give T cell receptor beta chains drawn from one sample of a study of cytomegalovirus exposure and HLA in healthy donors. Some clones are missing from TCRdb's copy, which holds only in-frame ones; the method was immunoSEQ multiplex PCR. The repertoire holds 150,000 to 200,000 clones, with roughly 83% as singletons. Source material: PBMCs. The source is a boy younger than 10 in good health and CMV-seronegative. Both conserved end residues are part of each CDR3. D genes are given only for firm matches. Only some rows state a clone size, as once, few, many or a class for expanded clones.

>TRBJ2-5|TRBV7-2|.|.
CASSLMQETQYF
TGTGCCAGCAGCCTCATGCAGGAGACCCAGTACTTC
>TRBJ2-7|TRBV5-6|.|.
CASRGSRAEQYF
TGTGCCAGTCGGGGATCAAGGGCCGAGCAGTACTTC
>TRBJ1-4|TRBV15|.|.
CATSRVGGLDEKLFF
TGTGCCACCAGCAGAGTAGGAGGGCTGGATGAAAAACTGTTTTTT
>TRBJ2-2|TRBV19|TRBD2|.
CASNALAGDHGELFF
TGTGCCAGTAACGCGCTAGCGGGAGATCACGGGGAGCTGTTTTTT
>TRBJ1-6|TRBV6-1|TRBD1|.
CASSDGQGSNSPLHF
TGTGCCAGCAGTGACGGACAGGGAAGTAATTCACCCCTCCACTTT
>TRBJ2-3|TRBV7-9|TRBD2|.
CASSLGTSGRRDTQYF
TGTGCCAGCAGCCTCGGGACTAGCGGGAGAAGAGATACGCAGTATTTT
>TRBJ1-1|TRBV9|.|.
CASSVGKTGEAFF
TGTGCCAGCAGCGTAGGAAAGACAGGTGAAGCTTTCTTT
>TRBJ2-3|TRBV10-1|TRBD1|.
CASSERDRGTDTQYF
TGCGCCAGCAGTGAAAGGGACAGGGGCACAGATACGCAGTATTTT
>TRBJ2-5|TRBV30|TRBD2|.
CAWSVRGLAAYQETQYF
TGTGCCTGGAGTGTAAGGGGACTAGCGGCGTACCAAGAGACCCAGTACTTC
>TRBJ2-3|TRBV29-1|TRBD2|.
CSVTGTSGRRGTDTQYF
TGCAGCGTAACCGGGACTAGCGGGAGGCGGGGCACAGATACGCAGTATTTT
>TRBJ2-1|TRBV27|.|.
CASSRVYPSSYNEQFF
TGTGCCAGCAGCCGAGTATACCCGAGCTCCTACAATGAGCAGTTCTTC
>TRBJ2-7|TRBV5-4|TRBD2|.
CASSPGLAGTYEQYF
TGTGCCAGCAGCCCTGGACTAGCGGGTACCTACGAGCAGTACTTC
>TRBJ1-1|TRBV6-6|.|once
CASNLGTSNTEAFF
TGTGCCAGTAACCTTGGGACATCTAACACTGAAGCTTTCTTT
>TRBJ2-1|TRBV11-2|.|.
CASSLSEAYNEQFF
TGTGCCAGCAGCTTGAGTGAGGCCTACAATGAGCAGTTCTTC
>TRBJ1-2|TRBV7-8|TRBD1|.
CASSRQGDGYTF
TGTGCCAGCAGCCGACAGGGGGATGGCTACACCTTC
>TRBJ1-1|TRBV30|.|once
CAWMSEQTTQAFF
TGTGCCTGGATGTCCGAACAGACTACCCAAGCTTTCTTT
>TRBJ1-1|TRBV7-9|.|.
CASSLVTGNTEAFF
TGTGCCAGCAGCTTAGTGACGGGGAACACTGAAGCTTTCTTT
>TRBJ2-4|TRBV7-9|.|.
CASSLGSDFKYF
TGTGCCAGCAGCTTAGGGTCGGACTTCAAGTACTTC
>TRBJ1-2|TRBV4-3|TRBD1|.
CASSQGQGFQNYGYTF
TGCGCCAGCAGCCAAGGACAGGGCTTCCAGAACTATGGCTACACCTTC
>TRBJ2-3|TRBV6-6|.|.
CASRNQREYTDTQYF
TGTGCCAGCAGGAATCAACGGGAGTACACAGATACGCAGTATTTT
>TRBJ1-1|TRBV27|TRBD1|.
CASSLTPNRGWGTEAFF
TGTGCCAGCAGTTTGACCCCAAACAGGGGATGGGGCACTGAAGCTTTCTTT
>TRBJ2-6|TRBV5-4|.|.
CASSLAGLGIAGANVLTF
TGTGCCAGCAGCTTGGCAGGGTTGGGGATTGCTGGGGCCAACGTCCTGACTTTC
>TRBJ2-7|TRBV28|.|.
CASSFQGRPYEQYF
TGTGCCAGCAGTTTTCAGGGGAGACCCTACGAGCAGTACTTC
>TRBJ2-1|TRBV19|.|.
CASSSTTNNEQFF
TGTGCCAGCAGTTCGACGACTAACAATGAGCAGTTCTTC
>TRBJ2-1|TRBV27|.|.
CASSSPGSNSYNEQFF
TGTGCCAGCAGTTCCCCCGGGAGTAACTCCTACAATGAGCAGTTCTTC
>TRBJ1-1|TRBV7-8|.|.
CASSPVQGGAVTEAFF
TGTGCCAGCAGCCCGGTACAGGGTGGGGCCGTAACAGAAGCTTTCTTT
>TRBJ2-1|TRBV6-5|TRBD2|.
CASSYAGGHNEQFF
TGTGCCAGCAGCTATGCGGGAGGACACAATGAACAGTTCTTC
>TRBJ1-2|TRBV25-1|.|.
CASRPSTVDEGGYTF
TGTGCCAGTCGCCCCTCAACCGTCGATGAGGGTGGCTACACCTTC
>TRBJ1-1|TRBV5-6|.|.
CASSLNYLTPNTEAFF
TGTGCCAGCAGCTTAAATTACCTGACACCGAACACTGAGGCTTTCTTT
>TRBJ1-5|TRBV5-4|.|few
CASSLVDRKGQPQHF
TGTGCCAGCAGCTTGGTTGACAGGAAGGGGCAGCCCCAGCATTTT
>TRBJ2-7|TRBV2|.|.
CASSEVDSVNPYEQYF
TGTGCCAGCAGTGAAGTGGATAGCGTCAATCCCTACGAGCAGTACTTC
>TRBJ2-6|TRBV4-2|.|.
CASSRLWALSGANVLTF
TGTGCCAGCAGCCGCCTTTGGGCCCTCTCTGGGGCCAACGTCCTGACTTTC
>TRBJ2-2|TRBV30|.|.
CAWSRGFAGELFF
TGTGCCTGGAGTAGGGGCTTCGCCGGGGAGCTGTTTTTT
>TRBJ1-1|TRBV6-6|TRBD1|.
CASSNDRVRTEAFF
TGTGCCAGCAGTAACGACAGGGTGCGCACTGAAGCTTTCTTT
>TRBJ2-1|TRBV5-1|.|few
CASSPTRHNNEQFF
TGCGCCAGCAGCCCTACAAGACACAACAATGAGCAGTTCTTC
>TRBJ2-1|TRBV29-1|.|.
CSVVGAGSYNEQFF
TGCAGCGTTGTCGGCGCGGGCAGCTACAATGAGCAGTTCTTC
>TRBJ2-2|TRBV4-2|TRBD2|.
CASSLVGAGGPTGELFF
TGTGCCAGCAGCCTGGTGGGGGCGGGGGGGCCCACCGGGGAGCTGTTTTTT